These 3 T cell receptor beta chains came from one sample sequenced in a study of blood T cell repertoires in COVID-19. Profiled with immunoSEQ multiplex PCR; TCRdb holds only in-frame clones, not every one. The sample yields under 300,000 clones, about 89% seen once. Sequencing was done on a sample of PBMCs or T cells enriched from blood (not recorded which). The origin of the receptors is a man aged 35 to 55 who had recovered from COVID-19.

The chain links TRBV2 to TRBJ2-5; D may be TRBD1 (7 bases). Germline V CDR1 and CDR2: SNHLY, FYNNEI. Trimming removed 0 bases from V and 2 bases from J, with 16 bases in between. This CDR3 has 17 amino acids. In DNA, the CDR3 is TGTGCCAGCAGTGAAGCTAGTGGGGGGACAGTACAAGAGACCCAGTACTTC. It is translated as CASSEASGGTVQETQYF.

The rearrangement links TRBV7-9 to TRBJ1-5; the match to TRBD1 covers 8 bases. After removal of 6 bases from V and 4 bases from J, the junction contained 8 bases not matched to a gene. The CDR3 sequence is 15 residues long. In germline, CDR1 is SEHNR, CDR2 FQNEAQ (reference sequence). In nucleotides, the CDR3 is TGTGCCAGCAGTTCGGACGGACAGGGTAATCAGCCCCAGCATTTT. This codes for CASSSDGQGNQPQHF.

The gene calls are TRBV27 and TRBJ1-3; 11 bases fit TRBD1. The germline V gene has CDR1 MNHEY and CDR2 SMNVEV (reference sequence). Losses at the gene ends were 1 base for V and 3 bases for J; bases not matched to a gene: 8. This CDR3 spans 18 amino acids. The CDR3 region is CASSLLGPGTGGGNTIYF. CDR3 nucleotide sequence: TGTGCCAGCAGTTTATTGGGCCCCGGGACAGGGGGTGGAAACACCATATATTTT.